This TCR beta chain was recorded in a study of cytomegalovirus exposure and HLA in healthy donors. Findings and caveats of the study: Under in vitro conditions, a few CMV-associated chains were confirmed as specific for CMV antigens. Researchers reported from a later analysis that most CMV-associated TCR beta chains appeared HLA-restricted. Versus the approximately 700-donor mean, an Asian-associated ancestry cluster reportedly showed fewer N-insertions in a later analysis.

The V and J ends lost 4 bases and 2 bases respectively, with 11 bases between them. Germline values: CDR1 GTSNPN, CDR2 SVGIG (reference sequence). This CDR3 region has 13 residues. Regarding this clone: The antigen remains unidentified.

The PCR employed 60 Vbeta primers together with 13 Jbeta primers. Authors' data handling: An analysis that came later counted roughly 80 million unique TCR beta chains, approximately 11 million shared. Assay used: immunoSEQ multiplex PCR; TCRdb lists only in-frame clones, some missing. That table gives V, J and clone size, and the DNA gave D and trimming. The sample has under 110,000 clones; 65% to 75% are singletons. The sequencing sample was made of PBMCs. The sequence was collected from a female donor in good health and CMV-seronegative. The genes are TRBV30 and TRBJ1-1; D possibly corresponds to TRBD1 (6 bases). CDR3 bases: TGTGCCTGGACACGGGGGGCTAACACTGAAGCTTTCTTT. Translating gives CAWTRGANTEAFF.